The 18 T cell receptor beta chains below come from one sample, sequenced in a study of T cell responses to AZD1222 COVID-19 vaccine. Data came from immunoSEQ multiplex PCR; TCRdb stores just in-frame clones and leaves some out. This sample has about 120,000 clones; around 92% occur once, and the top ten carry more than 13%. This sample comprised peripheral blood, obtained on day 0 of AZD1222 vaccination. Source of these receptors: an adult in good health.

This sequence joins TRBV2 and TRBJ2-7; weak D call: TRBD1 (5 bases). The CDR3 loop spans 15 amino acids. With 1 base removed from V and 4 bases from J, the gap between germline ends came to 14 bases. Germline V lookup: CDR1 SNHLY, CDR2 FYNNEI. CDR3 DNA sequence: TGTGCCAGCAGTGAAGGGGGCAGTGATGGATACGAGCAGTACTTC. This sequence encodes CASSEGGSDGYEQYF.

V and J are TRBV5-6 and TRBJ2-7; 8 nucleotides agree with TRBD1. The CDR3 spans 13 residues. V dropped 0 bases and J dropped 9; count of bases not matched to a gene: 5. CDR1 is SGHDT, CDR2 YYEEEE, per germline. Here the CDR3 DNA reads TGTGCCAGCAGCTTGGCCAGGGGGCCCGTGCAGTACTTC. Residues: CASSLARGPVQYF.

The genes are TRBV28 and TRBJ2-5; 9 bases agree with TRBD2. The germline CDR1 and CDR2 sequences are MDHEN and SYDVKM. The CDR3 sequence is 15 residues long. V lost 9 bases to trimming and J lost 2 bases; unmatched junction nucleotides: 10. The CDR3 DNA reads as TGTGCCAGTTTGAGACTAGCGGATAATCAAGAGACCCAGTACTTC. As protein: CASLRLADNQETQYF.

This chain uses TRBV19 with TRBJ1-1; no definite D call. Trimming left V 8 bases short and J 1 base short, with 8 bases between. CDR1 LNHDA and CDR2 SQIVND come from the germline V gene (reference sequence). The CDR3 length is 12 residues. This CDR3 reads CASSLENTEAFF. The CDR3, as DNA: TGTGCCAGTTCCTTGGAGAACACTGAAGCTTTCTTT.

The CDR3 reads CASSEFRDRTYEQYF. In nucleotides, the CDR3 is TGTGCCAGCAGTGAATTTAGGGACAGAACCTACGAGCAGTACTTC. This chain links TRBV25-1 with TRBJ2-7, with 7 nucleotides matching TRBD1. Trimming took 1 base from V and 2 from J; bases not matched to a gene: 5. Germline V gene sequence: CDR1 MGHDK, CDR2 SYGVNS. CDR3 size: 15 residues.

This chain links TRBV10-2 with TRBJ2-7, with 9 positions matching TRBD1. Germline V gene lookup returns CDR1 WSHSY and CDR2 SAAADI. This CDR3 has 19 residues. V shed 3 bases and J 2 bases; nucleotides not matched to a gene: 17. CDR3 region: CASSDWDRDWHAPTYEQYF. The CDR3 DNA reads as TGCGCCAGCAGTGACTGGGACAGGGATTGGCACGCTCCAACCTACGAGCAGTACTTC.

The chain combines TRBV11-2 with TRBJ1-1; 9 bases agree with TRBD1. Looked up from germline, CDR1 is SGHAT and CDR2 is FQNNGV. V shed 3 bases, J shed 2 bases, and the junction held 4 bases outside the gene matches. The CDR3 loop spans 15 amino acids. The CDR3 spells CASSFGTGFNTEAFF. In DNA, the CDR3 is TGTGCCAGCAGCTTTGGGACAGGGTTCAACACTGAAGCTTTCTTT.

This chain connects TRBV27 to TRBJ1-5, with a possible D match to TRBD1 (5 bases). Germline CDR1 MNHEY, CDR2 SMNVEV (reference sequence). The CDR3 consists of 13 residues. Trimming cost V 3 bases and J 4 bases, with 7 bases left between them. The CDR3 here is CASSFRGNQPQHF. DNA for the CDR3: TGTGCCAGCAGTTTCCGGGGGAATCAGCCCCAGCATTTT.

This chain links TRBV28 with TRBJ2-4; D remains unclear. CDR3 length: 13 residues. Trimming pared 6 bases from V and 3 bases from J, leaving 9 bases between. CDR1 MDHEN and CDR2 SYDVKM come from the germline V gene. The CDR3 nucleotides are TGTGCCAGCAGAGGACCTAGCAAAAACATTCAGTACTTC. Translating it yields CASRGPSKNIQYF.

This CDR3 reads CASSQTSWRSSSYEQYF. CDR3 bases: TGCGCCAGCAGTCAAACCAGTTGGAGGTCCAGCTCCTACGAGCAGTACTTC. The V and J genes are TRBV5-1 and TRBJ2-7; tentative D call: TRBD2 (5 bases). Per the germline V gene, CDR1 is SGHRS and CDR2 is YFSETQ. The CDR3 is 17 amino acids. Trimming removed 5 bases from V and 0 bases from J, with 21 bases in between.

The V and J genes are TRBV4-1 and TRBJ1-1; the D is unclear. CDR1 and CDR2 from the germline V gene are MGHRA and YSYEKL. Trimming stripped 2 bases from V and 1 base from J, with 8 bases between. CDR3 size: 14 residues. The CDR3 reads CASSQPLKNTEAFF. The CDR3 DNA sequence: TGCGCCAGCAGCCAACCTTTAAAGAACACTGAAGCTTTCTTT.

The chain has TRBV6-5 and TRBJ1-1; D is undetermined. This CDR3 contains 14 residues. V lost 2 bases to trimming and J lost 1 base, with 8 bases between them. Germline loops: CDR1 MNHEY, CDR2 SVGAGI. CDR3: CASSYTLGNTEAFF. The CDR3, as DNA: TGTGCCAGCAGTTACACACTGGGGAACACTGAAGCTTTCTTT.

The chain carries TRBV19 and TRBJ1-2; D ambiguous. This CDR3 has 16 residues. Trimming left V 0 bases short and J 0 bases short, with 11 bases between. Looked up from germline, CDR1 is LNHDA and CDR2 is SQIVND (reference sequence). The CDR3 nucleotides read TGTGCCAGTAGTATAGATCGTCCACCCCCTAACTATGGCTACACCTTC. Its protein is CASSIDRPPPNYGYTF.

The chain recombines TRBV7-5 with TRBJ1-1; TRBD1, the table's D call, was not compared with the DNA. TRBV7-5 is a listed pseudogene. CDR3 length: 18 residues. The CDR3 DNA reads as TGTGCCAGAAGCCCCGAAGCGGGACAGGGAGAAAGGAGCACTGAAGCTTTCTTT. Encoded protein: CARSPEAGQGERSTEAFF.

The gene calls are TRBV5-6 and TRBJ2-1; 13 bases match TRBD2. The CDR3 is 15 amino acids. Germline V gene lookup returns CDR1 SGHDT and CDR2 YYEEEE. With 5 bases clipped from V and 9 bases from J, the junction kept 8 bases outside the gene matches. In DNA form, the CDR3 reads TGTGCCAGCAGGTCGACGGGACTAGCGGGAATTGAGCAGTTCTTC. It codes for CASRSTGLAGIEQFF.

This sequence joins TRBV9 and TRBJ2-2, with D unclear. Germline lookup yields CDR1 SGDLS and CDR2 YYNGEE. V lost 0 bases and J lost 6, with 3 bases in between. This CDR3 comprises 12 residues. For the CDR3, the DNA is TGTGCCAGCAGCGTAGGTCCCGGGGAGCTGTTTTTT. It translates to CASSVGPGELFF.

V usage is TRBV29-1 and J usage is TRBJ1-2; D call uncertain. The germline CDR1 and CDR2 sequences are SQVTM and ANQGSEA. V gave up 7 bases and J gave up 6 bases, with 12 bases separating them. There are 11 residues in the CDR3. The CDR3 DNA reads as TGCAGCGCCCCCATAAGGAATGGCTACACCTTC. As protein: CSAPIRNGYTF.

Only one count was recorded for this clone. The V gene is TRBV27, the J gene TRBJ2-1; 9 bases map to TRBD2. This CDR3 is 18 amino acids long. V gave up 6 bases and J gave up 0 bases; unmatched junction bases: 12. The germline V gene has CDR1 MNHEY and CDR2 SMNVEV (reference sequence). The CDR3 DNA is TGTGCCAGCAGGCAATCGGCGGGGGGGGTTATCTCCTACAATGAGCAGTTCTTC. Translating it yields CASRQSAGGVISYNEQFF.